The T cell receptor (beta chain) under discussion was sequenced for a study of cytomegalovirus exposure and HLA in healthy donors. Despite likely unrecorded immune exposures, the donors were nominally healthy at the time of sampling. This clone appeared a few times. Its antigen is unknown. Findings and caveats of the study: HLA-A and HLA-B allele assignments for most subjects were reportedly predicted accurately using TCR beta sequences.

60 Vbeta and 13 Jbeta primers were used in PCR. Measured with immunoSEQ multiplex PCR; TCRdb has only the in-frame clones, and not every one. This sample has 80,000 or so clones, with approximately 69% found just once. Sequencing used PBMCs. The TCR comes from a young man in good health and CMV-seropositive.

CDR3 DNA: TGTGCCAGCAGTTACGTCTCGACTGTGAACACTGAAGCTTTCTTT. This translates into CASSYVSTVNTEAFF. The rearrangement joins TRBV6-5 to TRBJ1-1; D is ambiguous. V was trimmed by 2 bases and J by 0 bases, leaving 10 bases between them. CDR3 length equals 15 residues. Germline V gives CDR1 MNHEY, CDR2 SVGAGI.